Sequencing of this T cell receptor beta chain was carried out in a study of shared clonotypes between healthy human individuals. Concerning this clone: Its antigen is as yet unknown.

The CDR3 runs to 19 residues. With 4 bases clipped from V and 1 base from J, the junction kept 14 bases outside the gene matches. CDR1 and CDR2 (germline): SGHRS, YFSETQ. The donors, healthy adults who were HIV-negative, had experienced no recent acute infections or vaccinations. Division of CD4+ cells produced a CD45RA+ naive subset and a CD45RA-negative memory subset. In the original workflow: With immunoSEQ giving junction-only sequences and no quality scores, filtering differed. Using immunoSEQ multiplex PCR, the repertoire was profiled, and TCRdb retains in-frame clones only, with some absent. V and J calls and clone size are as listed in that table; D and trimming were resolved from the DNA. The sample lists about 2.3 million clones, 85% to 95% seen once, with approximately 0.4% in the top ten. Notes on the study in general: Genetic and exposure-history diversity was limited by the few donors.

This TCR derives from a young man in good health. Some clones in this sample may be carry-over from other donors' samples. The rearrangement uses TRBV5-1 and TRBJ2-2; 9 nucleotides line up with TRBD1. The sequenced sample consisted of naive CD4+ T cells from PBMCs. Subset reported: CD45RA+ positively selected. The CDR3 nucleotides are TGCGCCAGCAGCGACTTCCGGGACAGGGTGATATGGAACACCGGGGAGCTGTTTTTT. The encoded protein is CASSDFRDRVIWNTGELFF.